This T cell receptor (beta chain) was retrieved from a study of T-cell reconstitution after alpha-beta-depleted transplantation in children. Only a few counts were recorded for this clonotype. Its matching antigen is unknown. The CDR3 consists of 14 residues. Germline CDR1 is LNHNV and CDR2 is YYDKDF (reference sequence). The ends were cut back, 6 bases at V and 3 bases at J, with 12 bases in the middle. Unique molecular identifiers were incorporated during preparation of the TCRbeta library. MiXCR, applied by TCRdb to the PCR reads, yields one record per CDR3 protein. The table includes fewer than 550,000 distinct CDR3 sequences, about 17% detected once. Points from the study as a whole: T cells produced anew were the main source of T-cell counts and diversity one year after transplant. There were reportedly several hundred expanded graft clones from which alpha-beta T cells came about two months after transplant.

The sample was PBMCs, mostly from graft donor cells, taken 360 days after TCRalphabeta/CD19-depleted stem cell transplant. The TCR comes from a boy younger than two who had a stem cell transplant for Wiskott-Aldrich syndrome, so the T cells may come from the graft donor. The chain recombines TRBV15 with TRBJ1-5; perhaps TRBD1 as D (5 bases). CDR3 in DNA: TGTGCCACCAGGCCTGGGGGGGTCAATCAGCCCCAGCATTTT. Its translation: CATRPGGVNQPQHF.